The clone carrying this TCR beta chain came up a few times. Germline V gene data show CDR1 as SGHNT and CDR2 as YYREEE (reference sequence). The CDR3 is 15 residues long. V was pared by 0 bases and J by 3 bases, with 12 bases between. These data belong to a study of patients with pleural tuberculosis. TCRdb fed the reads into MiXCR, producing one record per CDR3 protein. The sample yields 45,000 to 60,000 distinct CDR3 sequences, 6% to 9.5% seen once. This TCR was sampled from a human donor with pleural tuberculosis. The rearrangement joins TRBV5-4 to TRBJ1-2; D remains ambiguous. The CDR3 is CASSLAASSYYGYTF. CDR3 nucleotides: TGTGCCAGCAGCTTGGCCGCTTCCAGTTACTATGGCTACACCTTC.